The next 10 T cell receptor beta chains were all read from a single sample in a study of T cells in Graves' hyperthyroidism and ophthalmopathy. There were TCR beta CDR3 regions amplified from RNA transcripts. TCR CDR3 underwent first-round RT-PCR with the HTBI primer set. TCRdb re-derived calls from the multiplex PCR reads in MiXCR, one entry per CDR3 protein. Here the sample spans about 52,000 distinct CDR3 sequences, 48% being singletons. The sequenced sample was blood. The receptor set was obtained from a woman aged 45 to 65 with Graves' ophthalmopathy.

V and J are TRBV7-2 and TRBJ2-1; TRBD2 might be the D (5 bases). The germline gives CDR1 SGHTA, CDR2 FQGNSA. Trimming removed 4 bases from V and 1 base from J, with 17 bases in between. This CDR3 is 17 amino acids long. The CDR3 DNA sequence: TGTGCCAGCAGCTCACCGGACGGGATGAGGTCCTACAATGAGCAGTTCTTC. The encoded protein is CASSSPDGMRSYNEQFF.

This clonotype was counted ten times or more. The genes are TRBV28 and TRBJ1-6, with D maybe TRBD1 (6 bases). This CDR3 has 16 residues. V lost 4 bases and J 6 bases, leaving 16 bases between the germline ends. Germline assignment: CDR1 MDHEN and CDR2 SYDVKM. The CDR3 is CASSSTYRDTNSPLHF. The DNA of the CDR3 is TGTGCCAGCAGTTCGACCTACCGGGACACTAATTCACCCCTCCACTTT.

This clonotype was seen at least ten times. The chain links TRBV5-6 to TRBJ2-7; 8 positions agree with TRBD1. CDR3 length: 12 amino acids. CDR1 and CDR2 from the germline V gene are SGHDT and YYEEEE. The V segment lost 4 bases and the J segment 9 bases; nucleotides outside the gene matches: 6. CDR3 sequence (DNA): TGTGCCAGCAGCCCAGGACAGGGACGGCAGTACTTC. Its protein is CASSPGQGRQYF.

A remark on this clonotype: A much larger clone is a single base away; this may be a read error. The chain recombines TRBV11-1 with TRBJ2-7; the D is unclear. Germline values: CDR1 SGHAT, CDR2 FQDESV (reference sequence). Trimming cost V 5 bases and J 2 bases, with 10 bases left between them. The CDR3 runs to 13 residues. The CDR3: CASSPLSAYEQYF. Written as DNA, the CDR3 is TGTGCCAGCAGCCCCCTCAGCGCCTACGAGCAGTACTTC.

V is TRBV6-5 and J is TRBJ2-3; tentative D call: TRBD1 (7 bases). The CDR3 extends over 15 amino acids. CDR1 MNHEY and CDR2 SVGAGI come from the germline V gene. Trimming removed 4 bases from V and 4 bases from J, with 15 bases in between. The CDR3 region has the DNA TGTGCCAGCAGTTCTGGAGGGGGCTACGCAGATACGCAGTATTTT. Translated: CASSSGGGYADTQYF.

In its sample, this clonotype was seen many times. The chain couples TRBV5-8 to TRBJ2-7; no definite D call. The CDR3 is 12 residues long. CDR1 is SGHTS and CDR2 is YDEGEE in the germline V gene. The CDR3 loop reads CAIDLSSYEQYF. The CDR3 bases are TGTGCTATCGACCTGAGCTCCTACGAGCAGTACTTC.

This clonotype has ten or more counts. This chain connects TRBV6-1 to TRBJ2-7, with D unclear. V lost 8 bases, J lost 0 bases, and 11 bases lay in between. Germline-derived CDR1 and CDR2 are MNHNS and SASEGT. CDR3 length: 13 residues. As DNA, the CDR3 is TGTGCCAGCGGAAGACACGGCTCCTACGAGCAGTACTTC. Its protein product is CASGRHGSYEQYF.

The V call is TRBV25-1, the J call TRBJ2-5; 14 nucleotides match TRBD2. CDR1 MGHDK and CDR2 SYGVNS come from the germline V gene. The ends lost 4 bases at V and 2 bases at J; junction bases unmatched: 3. The CDR3 has 16 amino acids. CDR3 loop: CASSARLAGGQETQYF. DNA of the CDR3: TGTGCCAGCAGTGCTAGACTAGCGGGGGGGCAAGAGACCCAGTACTTC.

In the case of this clonotype: This may come from a read error, since a much larger clone is one base off. The chain combines TRBV6-1 with TRBJ2-7; D may be TRBD2 (6 bases). This CDR3 spans 18 amino acids. Germline CDR1 and CDR2: MNHNS and SASEGT. V lost 4 bases and J lost 0, with 22 bases in between. CDR3 region: CASSAGGGFSGSSYEQYF. For the CDR3, the DNA is TGTGCCAGCAGTGCCGGAGGAGGGTTCTCCGGGTCCTCCTACGAGCAGTACTTC.

Of note for this clonotype: One end of the junction is discordant with germline, which a read error may explain. The chain has TRBV15 and TRBJ2-5, with TRBD2 matching over 8 bases. The CDR3 covers 13 residues. Germline-derived CDR1 and CDR2 are LNHNV and YYDKDF (reference sequence). The chain's CDR3 is CATSRGGWETQHF. CDR3 nucleotides: TGTGCCACCAGCCGGGGGGGATGGGAGACCCAGCACTTC.